Shown below are 29 T cell receptor beta chains from a single sample sequenced in a study of blood T cell repertoires in COVID-19. Clones were read by immunoSEQ multiplex PCR, and TCRdb kept only the in-frame ones, dropping some. The sample lists around 190,000 clones, 76% occurring once. Sample: PBMCs or T cells enriched from blood (not recorded which). These receptors all stem from a woman aged 45-65 years with acute COVID-19.

The CDR3 protein is CASSRRLVGYTF. The DNA of the CDR3 is TGTGCCAGCAGTCGTAGACTAGTAGGCTACACCTTC. This chain connects TRBV12-3 or TRBV12-4 to TRBJ1-2; D remains ambiguous. V gave up 5 bases and J gave up 8 bases, with 12 bases separating them. The length of the CDR3 is 12 residues.

V gene TRBV5-1 combines with J gene TRBJ2-5; TRBD1 is a possible D gene (5 bases). The CDR3 sequence is 13 residues long. From germline, CDR1 is SGHRS and CDR2 YFSETQ. V lost 7 bases to trimming and J lost 2 bases, with 12 bases between them. The CDR3 DNA reads as TGCGCCAGCTTTAAGGGGCCACAAGAGACCCAGTACTTC. Protein product: CASFKGPQETQYF.

This chain joins TRBV7-9 and TRBJ2-6; 10 nucleotides align to TRBD1. The junction had 3 bases not matched to a gene; V was cut back by 1 base and J by 0 bases. This CDR3 is 18 amino acids long. Per the germline V gene, CDR1 is SEHNR and CDR2 is FQNEAQ (reference sequence). CDR3 sequence reads: CASSLGDRGLSGANVLTF. The DNA of the CDR3 is TGTGCCAGCAGCTTAGGTGACAGGGGGCTCTCTGGGGCCAACGTCCTGACTTTC.

The chain links TRBV5-1 to TRBJ1-2; 9 nucleotides agree with TRBD1. The CDR3 has 14 amino acids. V was pared by 1 base and J by 8 bases, with 6 bases of the junction left unmatched. Germline V gives CDR1 SGHRS, CDR2 YFSETQ. The CDR3 sequence: CASSLWDREYGYTF. In DNA form, the CDR3 reads TGCGCCAGCAGCTTGTGGGACAGGGAATACGGCTACACCTTC.

In this sample, this clone turned up a few times. This specimen includes other DNA sequences encoding the same CDR3. The rearrangement uses TRBV18 and TRBJ1-1; possible D gene TRBD1, 5 bases. Trimming left V 3 bases short and J 1 base short, with 9 bases between. The germline CDR1 and CDR2 sequences are KGHSH and LQKENI. The CDR3 runs 14 residues. The DNA of the CDR3 is TGTGCCAGCTCACCGCAGGGCCAGAACACTGAAGCTTTCTTT. Protein product: CASSPQGQNTEAFF.

The gene calls are TRBV7-2 and TRBJ1-1; D remains unclear. The CDR3 consists of 14 residues. Germline loops: CDR1 SGHTA, CDR2 FQGNSA. V dropped 5 bases and J dropped 4 bases, with 14 bases sitting between them. For the CDR3, the DNA is TGTGCCAGCAGCCGGCAAATGGGAGTCACTGAAGCTTTCTTT. Amino acids: CASSRQMGVTEAFF.

The rearrangement links TRBV3-1 (or the pseudogene TRBV3-2) to TRBJ2-6, with D possibly TRBD1 on 5 matching bases. This CDR3 has 15 amino acids. V lost 3 bases and J lost 4, with 10 bases in between. CDR1 and CDR2 (germline): LGHDT, YNNKEL (reference sequence). The CDR3 DNA reads as TGTGCCAGCAGCCATAGACAGATCGGGGCCAACGTCCTGACTTTC. It encodes CASSHRQIGANVLTF.

This chain uses TRBV3-1 (or the pseudogene TRBV3-2) with TRBJ1-5; unclear D gene. Trimming removed 4 bases from V and 4 bases from J, with 14 bases in between. From germline, CDR1 is LGHDT and CDR2 YNNKEL (reference sequence). This CDR3 comprises 15 residues. DNA for the CDR3: TGTGCCAGCAGCCCGGTCATGGGGAGGAATCAGCCCCAGCATTTT. It encodes CASSPVMGRNQPQHF.

The chain joins TRBV5-5 to TRBJ1-3; D uncertain. Germline V gives CDR1 SGHKS, CDR2 YYEKEE (reference sequence). The CDR3 sequence is 16 residues long. Between the trimmed V and J ends, which lost 4 bases and 4 bases, there was a span of 18 bases. This chain's CDR3 is CASSQAAAEAGNTIYF. The CDR3 region has the DNA TGTGCCAGCAGCCAGGCCGCCGCGGAGGCCGGAAACACCATATATTTT.

This clone was found a few times. The chain combines TRBV6-1 with TRBJ1-1; no reliable D call. This CDR3 contains 14 residues. Per germline, CDR1 MNHNS and CDR2 SASEGT. V was pared by 2 bases and J by 1 base, with 8 bases between. CDR3 in amino acids: CASSEQYGNTEAFF. The DNA for the CDR3 is TGTGCCAGCAGTGAACAATACGGGAACACTGAAGCTTTCTTT.

The chain combines TRBV28 with TRBJ1-2; D ambiguous. Germline loops: CDR1 MDHEN, CDR2 SYDVKM. The CDR3 length is 12 residues. V was trimmed by 5 bases and J by 4 bases, leaving 8 bases between them. This CDR3 is CASSPHSYGYTF. CDR3 sequence (DNA): TGTGCCAGCAGTCCCCACAGCTATGGCTACACCTTC.

About this clone: A junction boundary mismatches the germline segment, possibly from a read error. The chain joins TRBV2 to TRBJ2-5, with 8 bases aligning to TRBD2. Germline V gene data show CDR1 as SNHLY and CDR2 as FYNNEI. CDR3 length: 13 residues. The CDR3 loop is CASREAGAETQYF. The CDR3 DNA follows: TGTGCCAGCAGGGAAGCGGGGGCAGAGACCCAGTACTTC.

The V call is TRBV10-3, the J call TRBJ1-2; 8 bases match TRBD1. In germline, CDR1 is ENHRY, CDR2 SYGVKD. There are 14 residues in the CDR3. V lost 11 bases to trimming and J lost 3 bases; unmatched junction nucleotides: 11. The CDR3 DNA follows: TGTGCCTCTGGGGCCCAGGGGGCGGACTATGGCTACACCTTC. Encoded protein: CASGAQGADYGYTF.

The V and J genes are TRBV2 and TRBJ1-1; D is unclear. V was clipped by 6 bases and J by 4 bases, with 15 bases between them. Germline V gene sequence: CDR1 SNHLY, CDR2 FYNNEI. This CDR3 comprises 14 residues. Here the CDR3 reads CASRAEYSGTEAFF. The CDR3 DNA is TGTGCCAGCAGGGCAGAGTACTCGGGCACTGAAGCTTTCTTT. Using reference TRBV2 and TRBJ1-1 for the parts outside the CDR3, the full variable domain is EPEVTQTPSHQVTQMGQEVILRCVPISNHLYFYWYRQILGQKVEFLVSFYNNEISEKSEIFDDQFSVERPDGSNFTLKIRSTKLEDSAMYFCASRAEYSGTEAFFGQGTRLTVV.

The gene calls are TRBV7-9 and TRBJ1-1; D might be TRBD1 (6 bases). V was pared by 1 base and J by 5 bases, with 14 bases between. The CDR3 is 15 residues long. Per germline, CDR1 SEHNR and CDR2 FQNEAQ (reference sequence). As DNA, the CDR3 is TGTGCCAGCAGCTTAGAGGGTACGAGGGGGACTGAAGCTTTCTTT. It specifies CASSLEGTRGTEAFF.

The CDR3 is CASSLYSAGDPRTQYF. In DNA form, the CDR3 reads TGTGCCAGCAGTCTATACTCTGCGGGGGACCCCAGGACCCAGTACTTC. This sequence joins TRBV28 and TRBJ2-5, with 7 bases that match TRBD2. Germline CDR1 is MDHEN and CDR2 is SYDVKM. CDR3 length: 16 amino acids. V was pared by 5 bases and J by 7 bases, with 16 bases of the junction left unmatched.

This chain uses TRBV5-1 with TRBJ1-2; tentatively, D is TRBD1 (5 bases). The CDR3 is 13 amino acids. CDR1 and CDR2 (germline): SGHRS, YFSETQ. Trimming cost V 3 bases and J 1 base, with 7 bases left between them. CDR3 sequence (DNA): TGCGCCAGCAGCTCAGGGTTTAACTATGGCTACACCTTC. The encoded protein is CASSSGFNYGYTF.

The V gene is TRBV11-2, the J gene TRBJ2-3; D perhaps matches TRBD2 (6 bases). CDR1 SGHAT and CDR2 FQNNGV come from the germline V gene. V was pared by 3 bases and J by 4 bases, with 8 bases between. This CDR3 is 13 amino acids long. In nucleotides, the CDR3 is TGTGCCAGCAGCTTTGGAGGGGCAGATACGCAGTATTTT. Its translation is CASSFGGADTQYF.

The V gene is TRBV28, the J gene TRBJ1-5; no clear D. V was shortened by 8 bases and J by 3 bases, with 14 bases between the two germline ends. From germline, CDR1 is MDHEN and CDR2 SYDVKM. The CDR3 length is 14 residues. DNA of the CDR3: TGTGCCAGCCTTTCAGGCCAGCTCAATCAGCCCCAGCATTTT. It translates to CASLSGQLNQPQHF.

This clone appeared once. The genes are TRBV2 and TRBJ1-2, with no clear D. V gave up 6 bases and J gave up 4 bases, with 15 bases separating them. The CDR3 has 14 residues. In germline, CDR1 is SNHLY, CDR2 FYNNEI. The CDR3 DNA follows: TGTGCCAGCAGAATATACCAGGAGGCCTATGGCTACACCTTC. This encodes CASRIYQEAYGYTF.

V usage is TRBV7-8 and J usage is TRBJ2-4; 8 bases fit TRBD1. The V gene's germline CDR1 is SGHVS and CDR2 FQNEAQ. The CDR3 sequence is 16 residues long. V lost 4 bases and J lost 7; bases outside the gene matches: 12. CDR3 sequence reads: CASSSPLSGGRNIQYF. CDR3 bases: TGTGCCAGCAGCTCCCCCCTCTCAGGGGGCAGGAACATTCAGTACTTC. Full variable domain (outside the CDR3, taken from reference TRBV7-8 and TRBJ2-4): GAGVSQSPRYKVAKRGQDVALRCDPISGHVSLFWYQQALGQGPEFLTYFQNEAQLDKSGLPSDRFFAERPEGSVSTLKIQRTQQEDSAVYLCASSSPLSGGRNIQYFGAGTRLSVL.

There are a few counts of this clone. V is TRBV5-1 and J is TRBJ1-2; D possibly corresponds to TRBD1 (6 bases). Trimming removed 4 bases at V and 10 bases at J, with 14 bases between. Germline CDR1 reads SGHRS; CDR2 reads YFSETQ. The CDR3 sequence is 12 residues long. CDR3 in DNA: TGCGCCAGCAGCATTTACAGGGAAGACTACACCTTC. Its translation is CASSIYREDYTF.

In the case of this clone: At one end the junction does not follow the germline gene, possibly because of a read error. This rearrangement joins TRBV4-2 to TRBJ1-6; TRBD1 aligns across 8 bases. Germline assignment: CDR1 LGHNA and CDR2 YNFKEQ. This CDR3 has 17 amino acids. CDR3 sequence (DNA): TGTGCCAGCAGCCAAAACCCTAACGCAGGGGGCACTTCACCCCCCCACTTT. Its protein is CASSQNPNAGGTSPPHF.

The genes are TRBV5-1 and TRBJ2-1, with TRBD1 identical over 12 bases. V lost 1 base, J lost 9 bases, and 5 bases stayed unmatched. The CDR3 is made up of 15 amino acids. Germline CDR1 SGHRS, CDR2 YFSETQ. CDR3 in amino acids: CASSLPGTGGVEQFF. The CDR3 DNA reads as TGCGCCAGCAGCTTGCCCGGGACAGGGGGCGTTGAGCAGTTCTTC.

The V gene is TRBV5-1, the J gene TRBJ1-6, with D possibly matching TRBD1 (5 bases). In germline, CDR1 is SGHRS, CDR2 YFSETQ. V dropped 1 base and J dropped 7 bases, with 9 bases sitting between them. This CDR3 has 14 amino acids. CDR3 DNA sequence: TGCGCCAGCAGCTTGTTACAGGAAAATTCACCCCTCCACTTT. As protein: CASSLLQENSPLHF. Full variable domain (rest looked up from reference TRBV5-1 and TRBJ1-6): KAGVTQTPRYLIKTRGQQVTLSCSPISGHRSVSWYQQTPGQGLQFLFEYFSETQRNKGNFPGRFSGRQFSNSRSEMNVSTLELGDSALYLCASSLLQENSPLHFGNGTRLTVT.

V is TRBV7-9 and J is TRBJ1-1; D not certain. The V gene's germline CDR1 is SEHNR and CDR2 FQNEAQ (reference sequence). V was pared by 2 bases and J by 4 bases, with 8 bases between. This CDR3 spans 13 amino acids. The CDR3 loop reads CASSLWPITEAFF. DNA for the CDR3: TGTGCCAGCAGCTTATGGCCCATCACTGAAGCTTTCTTT.

The J gene is TRBJ1-3, the V gene TRBV6-5; D call uncertain. The CDR3 is 14 amino acids. Germline V gene lookup returns CDR1 MNHEY and CDR2 SVGAGI. Trimming removed 11 bases at V and 4 bases at J, with 18 bases between. For the CDR3, the DNA is TGTGCCTCCCTCAAGGGTTCGGGAGGAAACACCATATATTTT. Translating it yields CASLKGSGGNTIYF.

This clone was counted a few times. The gene calls are TRBV6-5 and TRBJ2-6; D gene ambiguous. The V end was cut by 4 bases, the J end by 4 bases, with 14 bases between. The CDR3 is 16 residues long. CDR1 and CDR2 from the germline V gene are MNHEY and SVGAGI. The CDR3 nucleotides read TGTGCCAGCAGTTTCAGGTCCTCCCCGGGGGCCAACGTCCTGACTTTC. Its protein product is CASSFRSSPGANVLTF.

In regard to this clone: Other DNA sequences in this sample translate to the same CDR3. V is TRBV2 and J is TRBJ1-5; D may be TRBD1 (6 bases). V lost 5 bases and J lost 3, with 11 bases in between. CDR1 and CDR2 (germline): SNHLY, FYNNEI. The CDR3 is 14 residues long. Written as DNA, the CDR3 is TGTGCCAGCAGTCCGGACAGCCCCAATCAGCCCCAGCATTTT. It encodes CASSPDSPNQPQHF.